This TCR beta chain was observed in a study of cytomegalovirus exposure and HLA in healthy donors (dated by TCRdb to 2017 to 2019). Regarding the complete study: An earlier analysis of some 600 of the donors reported about 300 Gb of sequence data and 117 million unique TCR beta sequences obtained from 180 million or so T cells. Approximately 300 gigabases of sequencing data and roughly 81 million unique TCR sequences made up an early release that covered over 550 HLA-typed donors. Among the roughly 400 genotyped donors, approximately 76% belonged to the genetic ancestry cluster associated with self-reported Caucasian donors. The study was designed to test whether signatures of past pathogen exposure could be identified by cataloging public T cell receptors. The study used immunosequencing to profile the T cell repertoires of more than 650 subjects and linked those repertoires to cytomegalovirus serostatus. Besides the first cohort of roughly 640 subjects, a separate validation cohort made up of 120 different subjects was used. High-throughput TCR immunosequencing, statistical association of individual TCRs with disease status, and machine learning were combined to predict cytomegalovirus infection status. To study patterns of TCR occurrence, a later analysis re-analyzed previously published TCR beta repertoires from just over 650 donors and added high-resolution HLA genotyping. Rather than drawing on any new phenotypic data, the later analysis identified candidate immune exposures from TCR beta sequences and the way those sequences occurred across donors. An earlier analysis of 587 of the donors used high-throughput TCR beta sequencing to judge whether each TCR beta V gene segment behaved as functional or pseudogenic. Donor age, sex, ethnicity and CMV serostatus were compiled alongside the repertoire data. In a later genetic analysis, genome-wide SNP genotypes for about three fifths of the 666 donors were used, and that subset was treated as a discovery cohort. Every repertoire in the discovery cohort had been generated on one and the same sequencing platform. HLA typing included class I and class II loci at four-digit resolution. Typing coverage varied by locus: about 629-640 donors for A, B, C, DRB1 and DQB1; some 520 for DQA1; more than 600 for DPA1; more than 450 for DPB1. Roughly five DR-DQ haplotypes were handled as single units for association and clustering because linkage in the cohort was strong. Across under 500 genotyped donors of the cohort, an average of roughly 230,000 unique TCR beta nucleotide sequences per donor were sequenced, and around 20% of those sequences were non-productive. General study outcomes and caveats: Strong co-occurrence of HLA alleles, especially DR and DQ, made assigning TCR associations to individual alleles difficult. For the cohort, immune exposure information was limited to CMV serostatus. HLA typing was unavailable for some donors at each locus, so association tests used only the typed subset. In a later analysis, HLA-associated TCR beta chains were found to be more clonally expanded and to have lower generation probabilities than equally common non-associated chains. Only TCR beta chains were sequenced in this cohort, and the absence of alpha or paired-chain data limited detectable features. Sequencing depth was assumed to be roughly uniform across donors in the presence/absence analyses, though that assumption may not hold. It was suggested by the authors that the approach could potentially be generalized to other disease states and immunological phenotypes. In vitro tests confirmed that a few of the cytomegalovirus-associated TCR beta chains recognize cytomegalovirus antigens. Correlated functional status among segregating V segments might be attributable to linkage disequilibrium, but an unknown experimental factor could not be ruled out. A further reported finding was that TCR beta sequences accurately predicted the HLA-A and HLA-B alleles for most subjects in the first cohort. In a later genetic analysis, fewer N-insertions in productive TCRs were reported among donors in an Asian-associated ancestry cluster than the approximately 710-donor mean. Broadly in line with IMGT annotations, most TCR beta V segments showed up in productive rearrangements about 87% or about 30% of the time in an earlier analysis of 587 of the donors. In a later analysis, some 18,000 TCR beta sequences were associated with specific HLA alleles at a false discovery rate of 0.05. A later genetic analysis associated a missense DCLRE1C variant with V-gene and J-gene trimming of TCR beta chains, and an independent cohort replicated the association. According to a later analysis, most CMV-associated TCR beta chains appeared to be HLA-restricted, and the HLA associations seemed to be driven largely by CMV exposure. Over 15 rarely observed V segments, including chromosome 9 orphons, were excluded from the earlier analysis of about 610 of the donors because counts were too low. Across donors, most TCR sequences were observed very rarely, whereas some public TCRs were present in many individuals. In both the original and validation cohorts, the classifier was reported to diagnose cytomegalovirus status with high specificity and sensitivity. A group of highly shared sequence variants was considered likely to be a technical artifact of the sequencing pipeline. The study gave a list of around 170 TCR beta chains associated with cytomegalovirus. Because the 87-base-pair reads could not distinguish some IMGT-functional V segments, including TRBV6-2 and TRBV6-3, those segments were excluded. According to a later analysis, TCR association rates differed among HLA loci, with DRB1 alleles showing the most associated TCRs and HLA-C alleles showing the fewest. Several of the top co-occurrence clusters appeared to be linked to parvovirus B19, influenza, CMV and Epstein-Barr virus, according to a later analysis.

Its CDR3 holds 16 amino acids, cysteine through phenylalanine. The retained sequence is limited to the CDR3, 48 bases, with the frame set at the first base. V sheds 5 bases and J sheds 2 bases, leaving 16 bases between their ends. The germline V gene yields SGHVS for CDR1 and FQNEAQ for CDR2. As for this clone: Its antigen target is currently unknown. Base qualities are not provided; no much larger clone lies one nucleotide away.

The library was generated by the immunoSEQ multiplex PCR assay. For the multiplex PCR, a mixture combining 60 forward primers for TCR Vbeta segments and 13 reverse primers for TCR Jbeta segments was used. A multiplex PCR assay on genomic DNA amplified the CDR3 region of rearranged TCR beta genes. The Illumina HiSeq System was used to sequence the amplified TCR beta libraries as 87-base-pair reads. The authors processed their data as follows. A later analysis counted around 72 million unique TCR beta chains across the 550 to 750 repertoires, and approximately 11 million of these chains were shared by at least two donors. To remove PCR and sequencing errors, raw reads were error-corrected and collapsed into unique sequences using a nearest-neighbor algorithm that merged closely related sequences. Alignment of CDR3 sequences to IMGT reference sequences was used to assign V, D and J gene segments. For a sequence to be retained, at least a six-nucleotide match to both a V gene segment and a J gene segment was required. A rearrangement counted as productive if the CDR3 had no stop codons and remained in frame with V and J, and every other rearrangement counted as non-productive. CDR3 was defined according to IMGT convention as the region running from the second conserved V-encoded cysteine to the conserved J-encoded phenylalanine. Sequences without an unambiguous match to a single V gene segment were excluded from the earlier analysis of about 630 of the donors. In an earlier analysis of some 590 of the donors, a V segment was called functional when productive rearrangements were above 56.7%, and segregating when the standard deviation between donors exceeded 5%. A statistical classification framework was developed to diagnose cytomegalovirus status using the catalog of TCR beta chain sequences. A later analysis assigned V and J genes by comparing TCR nucleotide sequences with IMGT/GENE-DB human TR gene sequences. A later analysis assigned CDR3 sequences and most-parsimonious VDJ recombination scenarios with the TCRdist pipeline. In a later analysis, each TCR beta chain was defined by its CDR3 amino acid sequence together with its V-gene family, and reads lacking a unique V-gene family were excluded. A later analysis removed 592 highly shared, low-generation-probability nucleotide sequences to deal with suspected cross-contamination and a sequencing artifact. For each public chain, a later analysis derived a clonal expansion index from normalized ranks of inferred template counts within each repertoire. Generation probabilities in a later analysis came from a VDJ recombination model fitted to out-of-frame rearrangements, and those results were checked against IGoR. In a later analysis, hypergeometric tests were used to score TCR-TCR, TCR-HLA and TCR-CMV co-occurrence, with a repertoire-size bias correction applied to TCR pairs. In a later analysis, false discovery rates were estimated by permuting HLA or CMV assignments 20 times. In a later analysis, co-occurring TCRs were grouped using DBSCAN, with TCRdist sequence similarity added in when clustering inside HLA-allele-positive subsets. Co-occurrence clustering excluded repertoires with fewer than 30,000 or more than 120,000 public chains, plus five with anomalous nucleotide sharing. What TCRdb holds here is the immuneACCESS table cut down to in-frame rearrangements. Part of the clones is not present; checked against another copy, under half of the missing clones reflect an unresolved V gene, and the others are unexplained. V and J calls and clone size are as listed in that table; D and trimming were resolved from the DNA. Here the sample has 100,000 or so clones; roughly two thirds occur a single time. Together, the top ten hold roughly 3.2% of the sample.

The cohort comprised 666 healthy bone marrow donors. Cohort members were all nominally healthy when sampled, although unrecorded immune exposures were likely present. The donor tested CMV seronegative, placing the donor among the roughly 350 seronegative members of the cohort. A peripheral blood sample was collected from each donor, and TCR beta sequencing was performed on peripheral blood mononuclear cells. The Qiagen DNeasy Blood Extraction Kit was used to extract genomic DNA from the blood cell samples. The sample taken for sequencing was PBMCs. The source is a man aged 25 to 40 in good health and CMV-seronegative. The sequence is built from TRBV7-8 and TRBJ1-5; TRBD1 is possibly the D segment (6 matching bases). In nucleotide form, the sequence is TGTGCCAGCAGCGTACCGGGACACCCTCGCAATCAGCCCCAGCATTTT. Its protein is CASSVPGHPRNQPQHF.